This TCR beta chain comes out of a study of cytomegalovirus exposure and HLA in healthy donors. Study-level points and caveats: One cluster of highly shared sequence variants probably arose as a sequencing artifact. Highest at DRB1 and lowest at HLA-C, TCR association rates differed among HLA loci in a later analysis.

Both 60 Vbeta primers and 13 Jbeta primers went into the PCR. Repertoires were generated with immunoSEQ multiplex PCR, while TCRdb's copy carries only in-frame clones and drops some. Here the sample spans about 79,000 clones, less than 80% being singletons. Concerning this clone itself: Its target is not known.

Germline lookup yields CDR1 SQVTM and CDR2 ANQGSEA. CDR3 length: 13 residues. Trimming removed 4 bases at V and 2 bases at J, with 11 bases between. The rearrangement joins TRBV29-1 to TRBJ1-2, with TRBD1 as a possible D gene (6 bases). The source of this sequence is a woman aged 50 to 60 in good health and CMV-seropositive. The sample was PBMCs. The CDR3 loop reads CSVGGGWNYGYTF. In DNA form, the CDR3 reads TGCAGCGTTGGAGGGGGATGGAACTATGGCTACACCTTC. Supplemented by reference TRBV29-1 and TRBJ1-2, the full variable domain reads SAVISQKPSRDICQRGTSLTIQCQVDSQVTMMFWYRQQPGQSLTLIATANQGSEATYESGFVIDKFPISRPNLTFSTLTVSNMSPEDSSIYLCSVGGGWNYGYTFGSGTRLTVV.